One sample yielded the 18 T cell receptor beta chains listed below, sequenced in a study of early T cells in non-severe SARS-CoV-2 infection. TCRdb analysed the 5' RACE reads with MiXCR anew, one entry per CDR3 protein. The sample gives tens of thousands of distinct CDR3 sequences, under 8% of which show up once; around a quarter is in the top ten. This specimen consisted of whole blood, obtained at baseline. These receptors all come from an adult who was a healthcare worker with PCR-confirmed SARS-CoV-2 infection or an uninfected control (not recorded which).

This clonotype showed up just a few times. J is TRBJ1-1 and V is TRBV9; D not resolved. The V gene's germline CDR1 is SGDLS and CDR2 YYNGEE. The length of the CDR3 is 13 residues. Trimming removed 2 bases from V and 8 bases from J, with 13 bases in between. The CDR3 sequence is CASSVSGGREAFF. As DNA, the CDR3 is TGTGCCAGCAGCGTTTCGGGAGGGCGAGAAGCTTTCTTT.

This clonotype was seen at least ten times. This chain joins TRBV7-2 and TRBJ2-3; D is uncertain. CDR1 is SGHTA and CDR2 is FQGNSA in the germline V gene. This CDR3 contains 12 residues. V lost 5 bases to trimming and J lost 0 bases, with 3 bases between them. This CDR3 reads CASSPSTDTQYF. For the CDR3, the DNA is TGTGCCAGCAGCCCGAGCACAGATACGCAGTATTTT.

There are many counts of this clonotype. The rearrangement joins TRBV27 to TRBJ1-1, with 7 positions matching TRBD1. Germline V gives CDR1 MNHEY, CDR2 SMNVEV (reference sequence). This CDR3 has 11 amino acids. The V segment lost 9 bases and the J segment 3 bases; nucleotides outside the gene matches: 1. The CDR3 region has the DNA TGTGCCAGTGACAGGGACACTGAAGCTTTCTTT. Protein sequence: CASDRDTEAFF.

This clonotype occurred many times. The chain joins TRBV28 to TRBJ1-6; D is unresolved. Looked up from germline, CDR1 is MDHEN and CDR2 is SYDVKM. Trimming removed 6 bases from V and 7 bases from J, with 13 bases in between. The CDR3 has 14 residues. The CDR3 DNA follows: TGTGCCAGCAGCCGGCGGGCAGCCAATTCACCCCTCCACTTT. The encoded protein is CASSRRAANSPLHF.

To note about this clonotype: This may stem from a read error, because a much larger clone lies one nucleotide away. The genes are TRBV7-6 and TRBJ2-1; D unresolved. In germline, CDR1 is SGHVS, CDR2 FNYEAQ. This CDR3 has 17 amino acids. The V gene lost 1 base and the J gene lost 0 bases, with 13 bases spanning the gap. The CDR3 DNA is TGTGCCAGCAGCTTAGGAGTCTCCCTCCCCTCCTACAATGAGCAGTTCTTC. It is translated as CASSLGVSLPSYNEQFF.

This clonotype was detected a few times. This chain joins TRBV11-2 and TRBJ2-5, with 7 bases lining up with TRBD1. The J segment lost 3 bases and the V segment lost 6 bases, leaving 7 bases of the junction unmatched. This CDR3 is built from 14 residues. Per germline, CDR1 SGHAT and CDR2 FQNNGV. In DNA, the CDR3 is TGTGCCAGCAGATCCGGGACAGACAAAGAGACCCAGTACTTC. Encoded protein: CASRSGTDKETQYF.

This clonotype was observed a few times. V and J are TRBV3-1 and TRBJ1-1, with D unresolved. Germline assignment: CDR1 LGHDT and CDR2 YNNKEL (reference sequence). With 1 base removed from V and 6 bases from J, the gap between germline ends came to 9 bases. The CDR3 is made up of 13 amino acids. The CDR3 here is CASSQGEWSEAFF. The CDR3 region has the DNA TGTGCCAGCAGCCAAGGGGAATGGTCTGAAGCTTTCTTT.

This chain joins TRBV15 and TRBJ2-7; the D is unclear. The germline V gene has CDR1 LNHNV and CDR2 YYDKDF (reference sequence). Trimming stripped 1 base from V and 0 bases from J, with 7 bases between. This CDR3 region has 14 residues. The CDR3 DNA follows: TGTGCCACCAGCAGAGTCGGCAACTCCTACGAGCAGTACTTC. This translates into CATSRVGNSYEQYF. Filled out from reference TRBV15 and TRBJ2-7, the complete variable domain reads DAMVIQNPRYQVTQFGKPVTLSCSQTLNHNVMYWYQQKSSQAPKLLFHYYDKDFNNEADTPDNFQSRRPNTSFCFLDIRSPGLGDTAMYLCATSRVGNSYEQYFGPGTRLTVT.

This clonotype was seen only a few times. The CDR3 nucleotides read TGTGCCAGCAGCCAGGATTCACCCCTCCACTTT. This translates into CASSQDSPLHF. V is TRBV3-1 and J is TRBJ1-6; no clear D. The germline CDR1 and CDR2 sequences are LGHDT and YNNKEL (reference sequence). The CDR3 totals 11 residues. Between the trimmed V and J ends, which lost 3 bases and 8 bases, there was a span of 2 bases.

This clonotype has just a few counts. This rearrangement joins TRBV7-2 to TRBJ2-3, with D perhaps matching TRBD2 (5 bases). This CDR3 is 14 amino acids long. Germline V CDR1 and CDR2: SGHTA, FQGNSA. V was trimmed by 3 bases and J by 2 bases, leaving 9 bases between them. The CDR3 loop is CASSFRDPTDTQYF. The CDR3 DNA reads TGTGCCAGCAGCTTCCGGGATCCCACAGATACGCAGTATTTT.

This chain links TRBV5-4 with TRBJ2-7; tentatively, D is TRBD1 (6 bases). Germline assignment: CDR1 SGHNT and CDR2 YYREEE (reference sequence). Trimming left V 4 bases short and J 3 bases short, with 14 bases between. The CDR3 contains 14 residues. The CDR3 loop reads CASSLQGTVYEQYF. The DNA of the CDR3 is TGTGCCAGCAGCCTACAGGGAACCGTCTACGAGCAGTACTTC.

This clonotype was found many times. The CDR3 DNA is TGTGCCAGCAGTTGGCAGGGTCCCAACACTGAAGCTTTCTTT. Encoded protein: CASSWQGPNTEAFF. The rearrangement joins TRBV12-3 or TRBV12-4 to TRBJ1-1, with D tentatively TRBD1 (5 bases). Trimming shortened V by 4 bases and J by 2 bases, and 11 bases separated the two germline ends. The CDR3 contains 14 residues.

The V call is TRBV27, the J call TRBJ1-1; possible D gene TRBD1, 5 bases. CDR1 and CDR2 from the germline V gene are MNHEY and SMNVEV (reference sequence). The CDR3 has 14 residues. V was shortened by 4 bases and J by 1 base, with 10 bases between the two germline ends. CDR3: CASSYLTGNTEAFF. DNA for the CDR3: TGTGCCAGCAGTTATCTTACAGGGAACACTGAAGCTTTCTTT.

This clonotype was seen only a few times. This rearrangement joins TRBV27 to TRBJ1-2; no clear D gene. CDR1 and CDR2 from the germline V gene are MNHEY and SMNVEV (reference sequence). The V and J ends lost 2 bases and 3 bases respectively, with 16 bases between them. The CDR3 length is 16 residues. The CDR3 nucleotides are TGTGCCAGCAGTTTAACTGTCTGGAGTAAGGACTATGGCTACACCTTC. It codes for CASSLTVWSKDYGYTF.

This rearrangement joins TRBV20-1 to TRBJ2-5; 12 nucleotides line up with TRBD2. This CDR3 contains 13 residues. In germline, CDR1 is DFQATT, CDR2 SNEGSKA (reference sequence). With V trimmed by 7 bases and J by 4 bases, 4 bases remained unmatched. Written as DNA, the CDR3 is TGCAGTGTAGTGGGACTAGCGGGAGAGACCCAGTACTTC. Residues: CSVVGLAGETQYF.

This clonotype has ten or more counts. J is TRBJ1-2 and V is TRBV28; no firm D call. There are 15 residues in the CDR3. V was clipped by 4 bases and J by 4 bases, with 16 bases between them. Germline CDR1 reads MDHEN; CDR2 reads SYDVKM. Written as DNA, the CDR3 is TGTGCCAGCAGTTCCATCCCCGGGCCCCCCTATGGCTACACCTTC. Protein sequence: CASSSIPGPPYGYTF.

This clonotype came up many times. J is TRBJ1-6 and V is TRBV12-3 or TRBV12-4, with TRBD1 matching over 9 bases. The CDR3 has 14 amino acids. Unmatched junction bases numbered 4, after V lost 4 bases and J lost 9 bases. The CDR3 sequence: CASSWGTGRSPLHF. The CDR3 bases are TGTGCCAGCAGTTGGGGGACAGGGCGTTCACCCCTCCACTTT.

The chain uses TRBV7-9 and TRBJ2-3; D is undetermined. V dropped 5 bases and J dropped 6 bases, with 9 bases sitting between them. Germline CDR1 is SEHNR and CDR2 is FQNEAQ (reference sequence). The CDR3 consists of 12 residues. CDR3 coding DNA: TGTGCCAGCAGCCAGGTGGGGGATACGCAGTATTTT. Amino acid sequence: CASSQVGDTQYF.